This T cell receptor (beta chain) originates from a study of T cell changes during pregnancy in multiple sclerosis. The repertoire was sequenced with immunoSEQ multiplex PCR; TCRdb's copy has only in-frame clones and lacks some. The table lists around 100,000 clones, 92% of them singletons, with around 0.92% in the top ten. With 6 bases removed from V and 1 base from J, the gap between germline ends came to 13 bases. This CDR3 comprises 15 residues. CDR1 is MNHEY, CDR2 SVGAGI, per germline. The TCR sequence derives from a female donor with multiple sclerosis, enrolled in a pregnancy study. The chain combines TRBV6-5 with TRBJ1-5; D uncertain. The starting material was peripheral blood, obtained after pregnancy. CDR3 DNA: TGTGCCAGCAGCCTGGCCGGCAGGAGCAATCAGCCCCAGCATTTT. The encoded protein is CASSLAGRSNQPQHF.